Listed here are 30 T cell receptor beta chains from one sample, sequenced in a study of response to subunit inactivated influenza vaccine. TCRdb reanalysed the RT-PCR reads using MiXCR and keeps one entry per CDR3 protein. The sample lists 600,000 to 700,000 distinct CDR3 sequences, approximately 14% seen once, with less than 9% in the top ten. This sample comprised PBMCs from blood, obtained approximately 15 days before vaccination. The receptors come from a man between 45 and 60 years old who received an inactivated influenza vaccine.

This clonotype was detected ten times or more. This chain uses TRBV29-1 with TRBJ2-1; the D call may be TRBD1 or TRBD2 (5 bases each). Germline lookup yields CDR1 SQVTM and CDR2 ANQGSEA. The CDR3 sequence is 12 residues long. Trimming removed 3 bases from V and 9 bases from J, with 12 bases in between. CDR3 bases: TGCAGCGTTGATGAGGGGCTAGGTGAGCAGTTCTTC. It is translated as CSVDEGLGEQFF.

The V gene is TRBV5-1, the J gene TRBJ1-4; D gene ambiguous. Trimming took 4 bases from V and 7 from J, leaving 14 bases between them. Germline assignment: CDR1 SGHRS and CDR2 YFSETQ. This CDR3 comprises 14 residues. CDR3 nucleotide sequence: TGCGCCAGCAGCCCAGACGCCAATGGTGAAAAACTGTTTTTT. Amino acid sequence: CASSPDANGEKLFF.

CDR3 loop: CASSLGSGTLETQYF. CDR3 bases: TGTGCCAGCAGCTTAGGGAGCGGGACTCTAGAGACCCAGTACTTC. This sequence joins TRBV7-3 and TRBJ2-5, with 7 bases fitting TRBD2. The CDR3 is 15 residues long. Per the germline V gene, CDR1 is SGHTA and CDR2 is FQGTGA. J was trimmed by 4 bases and V by 2 bases; bases with no gene match: 7.

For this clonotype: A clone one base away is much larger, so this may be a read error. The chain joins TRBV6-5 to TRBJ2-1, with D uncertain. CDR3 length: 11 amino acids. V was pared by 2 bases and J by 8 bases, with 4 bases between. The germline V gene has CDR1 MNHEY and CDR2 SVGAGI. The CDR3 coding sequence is TGTGCCAGCAGTTACGGGCATGAGCAGTTCTTC. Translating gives CASSYGHEQFF.

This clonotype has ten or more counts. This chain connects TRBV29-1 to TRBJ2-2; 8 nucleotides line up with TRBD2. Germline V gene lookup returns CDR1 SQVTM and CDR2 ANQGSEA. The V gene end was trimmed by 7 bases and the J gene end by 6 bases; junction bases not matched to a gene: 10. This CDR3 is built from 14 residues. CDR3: CSASGFSSSGELFF. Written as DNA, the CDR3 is TGCAGCGCTAGCGGGTTTAGCTCTTCCGGGGAGCTGTTTTTT.

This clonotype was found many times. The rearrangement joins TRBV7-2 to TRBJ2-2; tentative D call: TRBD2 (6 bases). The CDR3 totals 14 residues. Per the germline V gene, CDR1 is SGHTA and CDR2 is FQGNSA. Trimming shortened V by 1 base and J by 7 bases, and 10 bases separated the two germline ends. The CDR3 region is CASSLVGGGGELFF. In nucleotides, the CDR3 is TGTGCCAGCAGCTTAGTCGGGGGTGGCGGGGAGCTGTTTTTT.

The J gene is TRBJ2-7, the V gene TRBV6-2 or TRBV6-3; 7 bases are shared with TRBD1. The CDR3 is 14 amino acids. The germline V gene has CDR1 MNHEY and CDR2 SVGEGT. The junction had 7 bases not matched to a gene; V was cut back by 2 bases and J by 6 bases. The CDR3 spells CASSYTQGDGEQYF. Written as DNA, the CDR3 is TGTGCCAGCAGTTACACGCAGGGGGACGGCGAGCAGTACTTC.

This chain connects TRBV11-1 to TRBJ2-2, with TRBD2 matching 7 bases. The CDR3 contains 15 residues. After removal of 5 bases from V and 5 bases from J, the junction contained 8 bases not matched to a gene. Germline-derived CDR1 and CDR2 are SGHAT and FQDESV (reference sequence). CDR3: CASSISGRGTGELFF. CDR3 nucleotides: TGTGCCAGCAGCATTAGCGGGCGGGGTACCGGGGAGCTGTTTTTT.

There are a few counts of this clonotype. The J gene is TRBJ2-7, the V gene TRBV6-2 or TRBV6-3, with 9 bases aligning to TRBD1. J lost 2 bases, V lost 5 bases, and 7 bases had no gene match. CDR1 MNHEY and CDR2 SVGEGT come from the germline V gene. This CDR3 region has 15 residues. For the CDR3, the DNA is TGTGCCAGCAGTCACGGGACAGGGAACCCCTACGAGCAGTACTTC. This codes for CASSHGTGNPYEQYF.

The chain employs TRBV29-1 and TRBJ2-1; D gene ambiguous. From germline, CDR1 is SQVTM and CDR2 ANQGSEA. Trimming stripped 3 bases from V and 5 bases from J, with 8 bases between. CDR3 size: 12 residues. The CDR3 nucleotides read TGCAGCGTTGACGGCGGCCACAATGAGCAGTTCTTC. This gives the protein CSVDGGHNEQFF.

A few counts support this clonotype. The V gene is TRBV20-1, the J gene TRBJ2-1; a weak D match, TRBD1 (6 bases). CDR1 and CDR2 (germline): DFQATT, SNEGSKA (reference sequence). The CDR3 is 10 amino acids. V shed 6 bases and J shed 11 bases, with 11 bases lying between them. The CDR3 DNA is TGCAGTGCCACCGGGACACAGCAGTTCTTC. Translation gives CSATGTQQFF.

The CDR3 loop reads CAISEFTGGYEQYF. The CDR3 nucleotides are TGTGCCATCAGTGAATTTACAGGGGGCTACGAGCAGTACTTC. This rearrangement joins TRBV10-3 to TRBJ2-7; 8 nucleotides match TRBD1. In germline, CDR1 is ENHRY, CDR2 SYGVKD. This CDR3 has 14 residues. V lost 3 bases to trimming and J lost 3 bases; unmatched junction nucleotides: 4.

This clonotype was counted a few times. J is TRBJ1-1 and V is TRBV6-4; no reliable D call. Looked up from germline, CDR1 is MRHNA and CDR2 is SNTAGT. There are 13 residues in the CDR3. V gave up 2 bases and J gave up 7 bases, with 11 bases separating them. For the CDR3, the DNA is TGTGCCAGCAGTGACAATTTCGGGAATGAAGCTTTCTTT. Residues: CASSDNFGNEAFF.

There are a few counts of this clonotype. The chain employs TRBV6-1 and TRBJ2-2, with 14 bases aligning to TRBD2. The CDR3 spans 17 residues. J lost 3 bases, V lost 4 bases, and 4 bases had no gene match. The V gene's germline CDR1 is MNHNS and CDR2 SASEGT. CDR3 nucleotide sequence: TGTGCCAGCAGTGGGGGACTAGCGGGGGCCTACACCGGGGAGCTGTTTTTT. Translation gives CASSGGLAGAYTGELFF.

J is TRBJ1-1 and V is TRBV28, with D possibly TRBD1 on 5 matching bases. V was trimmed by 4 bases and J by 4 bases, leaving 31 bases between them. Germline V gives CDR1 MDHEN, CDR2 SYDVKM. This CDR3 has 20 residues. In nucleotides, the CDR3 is TGTGCCAGCAGTTCATATTGGCCCGGGACGGATGGCCGGAGCGGCACTGAAGCTTTCTTT. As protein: CASSSYWPGTDGRSGTEAFF.

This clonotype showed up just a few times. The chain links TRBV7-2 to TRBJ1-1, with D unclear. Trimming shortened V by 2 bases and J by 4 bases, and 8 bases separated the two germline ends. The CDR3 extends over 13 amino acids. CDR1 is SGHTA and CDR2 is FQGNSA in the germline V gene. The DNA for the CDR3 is TGTGCCAGCAGCTTAAGCAGTGTCACTGAAGCTTTCTTT. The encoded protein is CASSLSSVTEAFF.

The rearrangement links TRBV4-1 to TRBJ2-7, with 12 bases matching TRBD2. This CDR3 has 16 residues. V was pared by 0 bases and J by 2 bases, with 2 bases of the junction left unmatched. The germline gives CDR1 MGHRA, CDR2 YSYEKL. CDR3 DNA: TGCGCCAGCAGCCAAGAGACTAGCGGGAGCGCCTACGAGCAGTACTTC. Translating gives CASSQETSGSAYEQYF.

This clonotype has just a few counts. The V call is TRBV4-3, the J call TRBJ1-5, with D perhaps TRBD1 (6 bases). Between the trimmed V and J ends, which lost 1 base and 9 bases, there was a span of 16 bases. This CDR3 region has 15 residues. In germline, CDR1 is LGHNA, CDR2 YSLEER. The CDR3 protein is CASSQGRQDSGPQHF. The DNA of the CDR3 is TGCGCCAGCAGCCAAGGAAGACAGGACAGCGGGCCCCAGCATTTT.

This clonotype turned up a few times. The CDR3 DNA follows: TGTGCCAGCAGTGAAGCGGGCACCCCAGAGACCCAGTACTTC. Its translation: CASSEAGTPETQYF. V gene TRBV6-1 combines with J gene TRBJ2-5; D gene unclear. V was cut by 0 bases and J by 4 bases, with 9 bases left in between. The CDR3 sequence is 14 residues long. CDR1 and CDR2 (germline): MNHNS, SASEGT.

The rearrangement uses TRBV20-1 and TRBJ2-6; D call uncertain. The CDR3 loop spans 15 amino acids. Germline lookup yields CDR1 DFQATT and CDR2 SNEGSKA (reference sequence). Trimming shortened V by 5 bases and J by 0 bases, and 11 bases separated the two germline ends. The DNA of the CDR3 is TGCAGTGCTGGTACTGACCCCTCTGGGGCCAACGTCCTGACTTTC. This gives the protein CSAGTDPSGANVLTF.

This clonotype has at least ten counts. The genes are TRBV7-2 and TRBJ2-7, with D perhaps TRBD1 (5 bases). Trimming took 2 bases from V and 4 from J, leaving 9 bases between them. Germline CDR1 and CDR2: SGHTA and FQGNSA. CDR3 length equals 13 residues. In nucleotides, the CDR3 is TGTGCCAGCAGCTTAAACAGGCAGTACGAGCAGTACTTC. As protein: CASSLNRQYEQYF.

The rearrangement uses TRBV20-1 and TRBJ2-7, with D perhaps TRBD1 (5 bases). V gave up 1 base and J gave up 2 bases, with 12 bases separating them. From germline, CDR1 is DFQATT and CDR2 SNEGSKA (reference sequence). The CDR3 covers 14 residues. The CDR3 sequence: CSARGRGLTYEQYF. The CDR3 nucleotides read TGCAGTGCTAGAGGTAGGGGCTTAACCTACGAGCAGTACTTC.

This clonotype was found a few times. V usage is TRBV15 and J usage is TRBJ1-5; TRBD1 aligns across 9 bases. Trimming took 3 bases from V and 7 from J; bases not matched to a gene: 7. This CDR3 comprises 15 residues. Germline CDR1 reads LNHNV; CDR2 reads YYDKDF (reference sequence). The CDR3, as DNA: TGTGCCACCAGCAGTAAGACAGGGGGTAAACAGCCCCAGCATTTT. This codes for CATSSKTGGKQPQHF.

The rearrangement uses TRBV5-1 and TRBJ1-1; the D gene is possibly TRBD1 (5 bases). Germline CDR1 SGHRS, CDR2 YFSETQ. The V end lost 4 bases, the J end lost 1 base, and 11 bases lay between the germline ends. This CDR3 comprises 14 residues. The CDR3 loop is CASSTRRGNTEAFF. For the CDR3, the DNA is TGCGCCAGCAGCACGCGAAGGGGGAACACTGAAGCTTTCTTT. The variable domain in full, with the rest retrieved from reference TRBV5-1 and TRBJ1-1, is KAGVTQTPRYLIKTRGQQVTLSCSPISGHRSVSWYQQTPGQGLQFLFEYFSETQRNKGNFPGRFSGRQFSNSRSEMNVSTLELGDSALYLCASSTRRGNTEAFFGQGTRLTVV.

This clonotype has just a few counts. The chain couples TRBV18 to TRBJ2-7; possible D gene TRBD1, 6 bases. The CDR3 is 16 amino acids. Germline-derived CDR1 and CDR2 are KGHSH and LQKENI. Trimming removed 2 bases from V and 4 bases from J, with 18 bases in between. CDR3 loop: CASSPANSQGWYEQYF. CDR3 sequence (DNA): TGTGCCAGCTCACCAGCTAATTCACAGGGTTGGTACGAGCAGTACTTC. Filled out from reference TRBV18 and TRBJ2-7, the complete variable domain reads NAGVMQNPRHLVRRRGQEARLRCSPMKGHSHVYWYRQLPEEGLKFMVYLQKENIIDESGMPKERFSAEFPKEGPSILRIQQVVRGDSAAYFCASSPANSQGWYEQYFGPGTRLTVT.

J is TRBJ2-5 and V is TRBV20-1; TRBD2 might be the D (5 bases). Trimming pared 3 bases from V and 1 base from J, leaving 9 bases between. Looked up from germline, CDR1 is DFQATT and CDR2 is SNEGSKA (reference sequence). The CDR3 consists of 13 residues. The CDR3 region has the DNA TGCAGTGCTAGTGCGGGCTCCCAAGAGACCCAGTACTTC. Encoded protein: CSASAGSQETQYF.

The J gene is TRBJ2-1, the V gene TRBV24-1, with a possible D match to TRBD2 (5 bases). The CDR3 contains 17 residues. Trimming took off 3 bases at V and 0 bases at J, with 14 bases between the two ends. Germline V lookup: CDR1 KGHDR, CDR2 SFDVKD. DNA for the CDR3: TGTGCCACCAGTGATACTGGACGGAGGAGCTCCTACAATGAGCAGTTCTTC. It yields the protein CATSDTGRRSSYNEQFF.

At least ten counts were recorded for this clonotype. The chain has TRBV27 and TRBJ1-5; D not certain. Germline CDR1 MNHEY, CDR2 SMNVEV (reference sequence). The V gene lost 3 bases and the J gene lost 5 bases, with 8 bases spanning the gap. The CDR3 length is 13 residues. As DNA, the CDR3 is TGTGCCAGCAGTTTGCACTCTGATCAGCCCCAGCATTTT. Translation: CASSLHSDQPQHF.

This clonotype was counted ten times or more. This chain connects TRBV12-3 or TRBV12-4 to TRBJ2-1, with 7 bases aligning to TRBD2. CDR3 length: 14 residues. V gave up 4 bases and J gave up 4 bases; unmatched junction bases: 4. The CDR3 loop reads CASSWLAEYNEQFF. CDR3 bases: TGTGCCAGCAGTTGGCTAGCGGAATACAATGAGCAGTTCTTC.

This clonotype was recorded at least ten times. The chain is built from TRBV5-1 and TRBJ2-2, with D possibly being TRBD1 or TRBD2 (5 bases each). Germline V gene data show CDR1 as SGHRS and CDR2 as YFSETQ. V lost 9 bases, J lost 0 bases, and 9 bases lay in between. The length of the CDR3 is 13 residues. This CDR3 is CATGTANTGELFF. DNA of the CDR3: TGCGCCACCGGGACGGCGAACACCGGGGAGCTGTTTTTT.